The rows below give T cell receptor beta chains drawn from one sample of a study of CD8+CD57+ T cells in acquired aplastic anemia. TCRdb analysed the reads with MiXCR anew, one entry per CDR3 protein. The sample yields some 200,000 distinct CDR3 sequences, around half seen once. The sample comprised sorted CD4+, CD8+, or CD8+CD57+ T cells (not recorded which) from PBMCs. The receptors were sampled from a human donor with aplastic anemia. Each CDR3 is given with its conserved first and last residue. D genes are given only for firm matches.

CDR3 protein: CASTDGAFVNTEAFF
V gene: TRBV19
D gene: NA
CDR3 length: 15

CDR3 protein: CATSDLQLRRFF
V gene: TRBV24-1
D gene: NA
CDR3 length: 12

CDR3 protein: CASSLGGLAGFTGELFF
V gene: TRBV5-1
D gene: TRBD2
CDR3 length: 17

CDR3 protein: CSARGGQPTDTQYF
V gene: TRBV20-1
D gene: NA
CDR3 length: 14

CDR3 protein: CATSRQSLTARNTEAFF
V gene: TRBV15
D gene: NA
CDR3 length: 17

CDR3 protein: CATSDYLGGCTF
V gene: TRBV24-1
D gene: NA
CDR3 length: 12

CDR3 protein: CASSKGRTDEQFF
V gene: TRBV5-4
D gene: NA
CDR3 length: 13

CDR3 protein: CAISDLGGSASYEQYF
V gene: TRBV10-3
D gene: TRBD2
CDR3 length: 16

CDR3 protein: CASKVAGDKNIQYF
V gene: TRBV19
D gene: TRBD2
CDR3 length: 14

CDR3 protein: CATGGLAGETYEQYF
V gene: TRBV24-1
D gene: TRBD2
CDR3 length: 15

CDR3 protein: CASSPQVQPNEKLFF
V gene: TRBV7-8
D gene: NA
CDR3 length: 15

CDR3 protein: CSASEPLGTNEQFF
V gene: TRBV20-1
D gene: NA
CDR3 length: 14

CDR3 protein: CASRPPSTDTQYF
V gene: TRBV2
D gene: NA
CDR3 length: 13

CDR3 protein: CASSEEGDGYTF
V gene: TRBV2
D gene: NA
CDR3 length: 12

CDR3 protein: CAIIRQAGDTQYF
V gene: TRBV12-3/TRBV12-4
D gene: NA
CDR3 length: 13

CDR3 protein: CASLTGATGYNEQFF
V gene: TRBV10-2
D gene: NA
CDR3 length: 15

CDR3 protein: CASSAPEGTGAYEQYF
V gene: TRBV5-1
D gene: TRBD1
CDR3 length: 16

CDR3 protein: CASSLGRGEQYF
V gene: TRBV7-9
D gene: NA
CDR3 length: 12

CDR3 protein: CASSPGTSTEAFF
V gene: TRBV7-3
D gene: NA
CDR3 length: 13

CDR3 protein: CASSIGGLGPLHF
V gene: TRBV19
D gene: NA
CDR3 length: 13

CDR3 protein: CATSRDKGGLSYEQYF
V gene: TRBV15
D gene: NA
CDR3 length: 16

CDR3 protein: CASSLVKNLLNTEAFF
V gene: TRBV28
D gene: NA
CDR3 length: 16

CDR3 protein: CASSEVSEAGQPQHF
V gene: TRBV10-3
D gene: NA
CDR3 length: 15

CDR3 protein: CASSLGRDSYEQYF
V gene: TRBV7-9
D gene: NA
CDR3 length: 14

CDR3 protein: CASSFGGREEYF
V gene: TRBV7-9
D gene: TRBD2
CDR3 length: 12

CDR3 protein: CASSHRDPLMGYTF
V gene: TRBV9
D gene: NA
CDR3 length: 14

CDR3 protein: CASSQVSSFLGTAGNTIYF
V gene: TRBV4-1
D gene: NA
CDR3 length: 19

CDR3 protein: CASSKGVPNEKLFF
V gene: TRBV19
D gene: NA
CDR3 length: 14

CDR3 protein: CASSPRTGLGYEQYF
V gene: TRBV7-9
D gene: TRBD1
CDR3 length: 15

CDR3 protein: CSALSGSGELFF
V gene: TRBV29-1
D gene: TRBD2
CDR3 length: 12

CDR3 protein: CAWSAERFSYNEQFF
V gene: TRBV30
D gene: NA
CDR3 length: 15

CDR3 protein: CASRWTSGTYTDTQYF
V gene: TRBV2
D gene: TRBD2
CDR3 length: 16

CDR3 protein: CASSFSIYEQYF
V gene: TRBV7-3
D gene: NA
CDR3 length: 12

CDR3 protein: CASSLRRHYGYTF
V gene: TRBV7-2
D gene: NA
CDR3 length: 13

CDR3 protein: CSARDLTSPTNEQFF
V gene: TRBV20-1
D gene: NA
CDR3 length: 15

CDR3 protein: CASSPLGAAGTGELFF
V gene: TRBV7-3
D gene: NA
CDR3 length: 16

CDR3 protein: CASSTAGTGGKSWVEAFF
V gene: TRBV5-8
D gene: TRBD1
CDR3 length: 18

CDR3 protein: CASSLGTTHEQFF
V gene: TRBV11-2
D gene: TRBD2
CDR3 length: 13

CDR3 protein: CATSDSFSGVYNEQFF
V gene: TRBV24-1
D gene: NA
CDR3 length: 16

CDR3 protein: CASSFRNTQYF
V gene: TRBV28
D gene: NA
CDR3 length: 11

CDR3 protein: CASSLVEYTDTQYF
V gene: TRBV7-2
D gene: NA
CDR3 length: 14

CDR3 protein: CASSSTGWGGEQYF
V gene: TRBV27
D gene: TRBD2
CDR3 length: 14

CDR3 protein: CASSGTSGGQGEQYF
V gene: TRBV9
D gene: TRBD2
CDR3 length: 15

CDR3 protein: CASSIQAGAYGYTF
V gene: TRBV19
D gene: NA
CDR3 length: 14

CDR3 protein: CASSYTFASYNEQFF
V gene: TRBV6-6
D gene: NA
CDR3 length: 15

CDR3 protein: CASSSQGYHEQYF
V gene: TRBV12-3/TRBV12-4
D gene: NA
CDR3 length: 13

CDR3 protein: CSAAESGPLTGELFF
V gene: TRBV29-1
D gene: NA
CDR3 length: 15

CDR3 protein: CASSILDTGELFF
V gene: TRBV19
D gene: NA
CDR3 length: 13

CDR3 protein: CASRGVSGANVLTF
V gene: TRBV7-9
D gene: NA
CDR3 length: 14

CDR3 protein: CSVLTGLGGYTF
V gene: TRBV29-1
D gene: NA
CDR3 length: 12

CDR3 protein: CASSWGTGGNTEAFF
V gene: TRBV7-8
D gene: TRBD1
CDR3 length: 15

CDR3 protein: CSADEALAGQSYEQYF
V gene: TRBV20-1
D gene: TRBD2
CDR3 length: 16

CDR3 protein: CASSSPGETQYF
V gene: TRBV19
D gene: NA
CDR3 length: 12

CDR3 protein: CASSLVATYEQYF
V gene: TRBV7-9
D gene: NA
CDR3 length: 13

CDR3 protein: CSVAAISYGYTF
V gene: TRBV29-1
D gene: NA
CDR3 length: 12